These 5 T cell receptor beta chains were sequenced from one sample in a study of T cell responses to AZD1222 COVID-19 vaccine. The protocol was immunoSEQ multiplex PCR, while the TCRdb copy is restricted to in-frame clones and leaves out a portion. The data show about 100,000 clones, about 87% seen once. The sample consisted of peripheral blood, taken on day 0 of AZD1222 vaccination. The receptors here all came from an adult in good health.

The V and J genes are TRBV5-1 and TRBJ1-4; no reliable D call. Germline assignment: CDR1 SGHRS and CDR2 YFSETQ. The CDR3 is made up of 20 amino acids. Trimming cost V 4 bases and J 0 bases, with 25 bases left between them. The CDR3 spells CASSHELSPIPFSTNEKLFF. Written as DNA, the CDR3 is TGCGCCAGCAGCCACGAACTTTCTCCGATTCCTTTCTCAACTAATGAAAAACTGTTTTTT. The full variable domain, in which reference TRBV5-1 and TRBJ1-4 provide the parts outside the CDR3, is KAGVTQTPRYLIKTRGQQVTLSCSPISGHRSVSWYQQTPGQGLQFLFEYFSETQRNKGNFPGRFSGRQFSNSRSEMNVSTLELGDSALYLCASSHELSPIPFSTNEKLFFGSGTQLSVL.

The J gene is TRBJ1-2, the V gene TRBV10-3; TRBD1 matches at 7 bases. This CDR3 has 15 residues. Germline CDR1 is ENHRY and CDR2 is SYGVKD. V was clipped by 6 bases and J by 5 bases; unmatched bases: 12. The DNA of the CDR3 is TGTGCCATCAGCCTGACTCAGGGGGTCGATTATGGCTACACCTTC. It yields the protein CAISLTQGVDYGYTF.

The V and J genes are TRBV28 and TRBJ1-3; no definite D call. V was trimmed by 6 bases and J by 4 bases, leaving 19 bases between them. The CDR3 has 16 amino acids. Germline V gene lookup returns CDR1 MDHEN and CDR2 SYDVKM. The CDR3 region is CASSQNRPILGNTIYF. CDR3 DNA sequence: TGTGCCAGCAGCCAAAACCGACCGATCCTCGGAAACACCATATATTTT.

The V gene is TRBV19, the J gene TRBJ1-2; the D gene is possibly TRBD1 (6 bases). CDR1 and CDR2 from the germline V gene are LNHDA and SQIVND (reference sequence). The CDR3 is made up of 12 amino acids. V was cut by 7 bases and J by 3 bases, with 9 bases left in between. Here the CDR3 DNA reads TGTGCCAGTATGAGGGGGGACTATGGCTACACCTTC. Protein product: CASMRGDYGYTF.

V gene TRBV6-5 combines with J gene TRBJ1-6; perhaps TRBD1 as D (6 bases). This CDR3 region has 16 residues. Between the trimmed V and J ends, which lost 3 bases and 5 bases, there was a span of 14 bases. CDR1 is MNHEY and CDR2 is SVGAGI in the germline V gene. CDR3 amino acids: CASSYGTGNNNSPLHF. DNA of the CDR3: TGTGCCAGCAGTTATGGAACAGGGAATAATAATTCACCCCTCCACTTT.